This TCR beta chain came from a study of technical replicates of blood from a handful of donors. TCRdb keeps only in-frame clones here, not all; method: immunoSEQ multiplex PCR. The sample lists about 85,000 clones, roughly 94% occurring once. The CDR3 extends over 15 amino acids. The V gene's germline CDR1 is MNHEY and CDR2 SVGAGI. Trimming stripped 6 bases from V and 3 bases from J, with 18 bases between. This clonotype originated in a human donor in good health. The sequenced material came from T cells isolated from PBMCs. V is TRBV6-5 and J is TRBJ2-7, with D tentatively TRBD1 (5 bases). CDR3 nucleotides: TGTGCCAGCAGCCGACAGCACCTAGGTATCTACGAGCAGTACTTC. Translation gives CASSRQHLGIYEQYF.